Listed below are T cell receptor beta chains from one sample, sequenced in a study of T cell repertoires in cytomegalovirus infection. TCRdb recomputed calls from the reads with MiXCR, one row per CDR3 protein. The sample consists of approximately 910,000 distinct CDR3 sequences, under 40% of them appearing once. These receptors lack a known antigen. This specimen consisted of cultured CD8+ T cells from PBMCs, obtained from culture after CMV antigen stimulation. Receptors were obtained from a human donor in good health (CMV status not recorded). Some clones in this sample may be carry-over from other donors' samples. Each CDR3 is given with its conserved first and last residue. The D gene is left open where the match is weak. Only some rows state a clone size, as once, few, many or a class for expanded clones.

DNA: TGTGCCAGCAGCTTCTGGGGCAGGCCGGATGGCTACACCTTC
CDR3: CASSFWGRPDGYTF
length: 14
V: TRBV11-2
size: -
D: -
J: TRBJ1-2

DNA: TGTGCCAGCAGACCCCTGAGTTGGGGTTCTAGCGGGGAGCTGTTTTTT
CDR3: CASRPLSWGSSGELFF
length: 16
V: TRBV12-3/TRBV12-4
size: -
D: -
J: TRBJ2-2

DNA: TGCAGTGCTAGAAGCGACAGGGTAGGCACTGAAGCTTTCTTT
CDR3: CSARSDRVGTEAFF
length: 14
V: TRBV20-1
size: -
D: TRBD1
J: TRBJ1-1

DNA: TGTGCCAGCAGCTTGGCGGGACTAGCGCTCGAGCAGTACTTC
CDR3: CASSLAGLALEQYF
length: 14
V: TRBV5-4
size: few
D: TRBD2
J: TRBJ2-7

DNA: TGTGCCAGCAGCCCCCCGGGGGGCAATCAGCCCCAGCATTTT
CDR3: CASSPPGGNQPQHF
length: 14
V: TRBV7-9
size: many
D: -
J: TRBJ1-5

DNA: TGTGCCAGTAGTCCCAGCGTAGGGTTTAACGAGCAGTACTTC
CDR3: CASSPSVGFNEQYF
length: 14
V: TRBV19
size: -
D: -
J: TRBJ2-7

DNA: TGCGCCAGCAGGGACAGGGGTCACACTGAAGCTTTCTTT
CDR3: CASRDRGHTEAFF
length: 13
V: TRBV5-1
size: -
D: TRBD1
J: TRBJ1-1

DNA: TGTGCCAGCAGCTTAGCGGGACTTGGACTAGCGGGGAAAGATACGCAGTATTTT
CDR3: CASSLAGLGLAGKDTQYF
length: 18
V: TRBV13
size: -
D: TRBD2
J: TRBJ2-3

DNA: TGTGCCAGCTCGGAGGGGCCAGCGAATTCACCCCTCCACTTT
CDR3: CASSEGPANSPLHF
length: 14
V: TRBV7-9
size: -
D: -
J: TRBJ1-6

DNA: TGTGCCAGCACTTGGGAGTTGGTCAACACCATATATTTT
CDR3: CASTWELVNTIYF
length: 13
V: TRBV7-9
size: few
D: -
J: TRBJ1-3

DNA: TGTGCCAGCAGCTCATATATAGGGACCCAGTACTTC
CDR3: CASSSYIGTQYF
length: 12
V: TRBV7-9
size: -
D: -
J: TRBJ2-5

DNA: TGTGCCAGCAGTTTCGGGACAGGGGCCGGATACGAGCAGTACTTC
CDR3: CASSFGTGAGYEQYF
length: 15
V: TRBV27
size: -
D: TRBD1
J: TRBJ2-7

DNA: TGTGCCAGCAGCACCCTCACAGGACTCTCTGGAAACACCATATATTTT
CDR3: CASSTLTGLSGNTIYF
length: 16
V: TRBV7-6
size: many
D: -
J: TRBJ1-3

DNA: TGCGCCAGCAGCCATTATTGGTATGAGCAGTTCTTC
CDR3: CASSHYWYEQFF
length: 12
V: TRBV4-3
size: -
D: -
J: TRBJ2-1

DNA: TGTGCCAGCAGCTTCCCTTCGGGGGGACAGAGCTCTGGGGCCAACGTCCTGACTTTC
CDR3: CASSFPSGGQSSGANVLTF
length: 19
V: TRBV7-9
size: -
D: -
J: TRBJ2-6

DNA: TGTGCCAGCAGCCCCGGGGAGCCCTACGAGCAGTACTTC
CDR3: CASSPGEPYEQYF
length: 13
V: TRBV7-9
size: few
D: -
J: TRBJ2-7

DNA: TGTGCCAGCAGCTCGGGGACAGGGGGTAGAAACATTCAGTACTTC
CDR3: CASSSGTGGRNIQYF
length: 15
V: TRBV7-2
size: many
D: TRBD1
J: TRBJ2-4

DNA: TGTGCCAGCAGCTATGATTGGGGCGCCATATATTTT
CDR3: CASSYDWGAIYF
length: 12
V: TRBV11-1
size: -
D: -
J: TRBJ1-3

DNA: TGTGCCAGCAGTGGGGTAGACAGGGCCCCCTACGAGCAGTACTTC
CDR3: CASSGVDRAPYEQYF
length: 15
V: TRBV2
size: -
D: TRBD1
J: TRBJ2-7

DNA: TGTGCCAGCAGTAGTCCAGGGGTAAGCTCCTACGAGCAGTACTTC
CDR3: CASSSPGVSSYEQYF
length: 15
V: TRBV7-8
size: -
D: -
J: TRBJ2-7

DNA: TGTGCCAGCAGCCGAAAACCGGTTGGTACTAATGAAAAACTGTTTTTT
CDR3: CASSRKPVGTNEKLFF
length: 16
V: TRBV7-8
size: many
D: -
J: TRBJ1-4

DNA: TGTGCCAGCAGCCAAGATAGCGACAGCAACTATGGCTACACCTTC
CDR3: CASSQDSDSNYGYTF
length: 15
V: TRBV3-1
size: -
D: -
J: TRBJ1-2

DNA: TGTGCCAGCAGCTTGGAAGGGGGGATCTACAATGAGCAGTTCTTC
CDR3: CASSLEGGIYNEQFF
length: 15
V: TRBV5-4
size: -
D: -
J: TRBJ2-1

DNA: TGTGCCAGCAGTTTAACTGTTCCGGGACAGGGGGGAAATGAGCAGTTCTTC
CDR3: CASSLTVPGQGGNEQFF
length: 17
V: TRBV27
size: few
D: TRBD1
J: TRBJ2-1

DNA: TGTGCCAGCAGCCAGACAGGGGGTTTCGGGAACACTGAAGCTTTCTTT
CDR3: CASSQTGGFGNTEAFF
length: 16
V: TRBV27
size: -
D: TRBD1
J: TRBJ1-1

DNA: TGTGCCAGTATGGGAATGAATACAGGGGTCGTGGAGGAAAAACTGTTTTTT
CDR3: CASMGMNTGVVEEKLFF
length: 17
V: TRBV19
size: -
D: TRBD1
J: TRBJ1-4

DNA: TGTGCCAGCATGAGAGGGGGAAGCACCGGGGAGCTGTTTTTT
CDR3: CASMRGGSTGELFF
length: 14
V: TRBV9
size: -
D: -
J: TRBJ2-2